The clone carrying this TCR beta chain was seen more than once but under ten times. TCRdb's table, derived via immunoSEQ multiplex PCR, lists solely in-frame clones and lacks some. The sample has fewer than 15,000 clones; 60% to 75% are singletons. These data are taken from a study of T cell repertoires in urothelial bladder cancer. The germline CDR1 and CDR2 sequences are SGHRS and YFSETQ. The CDR3 has 14 amino acids. The V and J ends lost 1 base and 8 bases respectively, with 15 bases between them. The chain recombines TRBV5-1 with TRBJ1-2; tentative D call: TRBD1 (5 bases). The clonotype originates from a human donor with urothelial carcinoma. The sequenced sample consisted of tumor-infiltrating cells from bladder cancer. CDR3 loop: CASSLLPGEGGYTF. As DNA, the CDR3 is TGCGCCAGCAGCTTGTTGCCTGGCGAGGGGGGCTACACCTTC.